The entry below describes one TCR beta chain. Its antigen is undetermined. Between the trimmed V and J ends, which lost 0 bases and 2 bases, there was a span of 19 bases. CDR3 length: 17 residues. Germline CDR1 DFQATT, CDR2 SNEGSKA (reference sequence). Libraries of TCR beta came from quantitative 5'-RACE with molecular barcodes. TCRdb recomputed calls from the 5' RACE reads with MiXCR, one row per CDR3 protein. The sample includes under 850,000 distinct CDR3 sequences, around 19% of them seen just once. This record comes from a study of CD8 T cells in ankylosing spondylitis. The study's findings and limits: CD8+ by phenotype, disease-linked clones were relatively rare in peripheral blood. A motif in TCR beta, a set of eight or nine highly homologous variants, appeared characteristic of ankylosing spondylitis blood. Some of the motif variants had earlier been found in reactive arthritis patients' fluid and blood.

The sample comprised blood, either unsorted or a sorted T cell fraction (not recorded which). The sequence came from a male donor with ankylosing spondylitis. The rearrangement uses TRBV20-1 and TRBJ2-5; a possible D gene is TRBD2 (5 bases). CDR3 in amino acids: CSARDSRLPFGQETQYF. CDR3 DNA: TGCAGTGCTAGAGATTCGCGACTACCATTCGGGCAAGAGACCCAGTACTTC.